This T cell receptor beta chain was sequenced for a study of Ad26.COV2.S vaccination and SARS-CoV-2 variants. Here immunoSEQ multiplex PCR was the method, and the copy in TCRdb shows in-frame clones only, minus some. The table shows hundreds of thousands of clones, with approximately 88% occurring only once. The sample's treatment: roughly 19 received Ad26.COV2.S at low or high dose, single or two shots; about 5 received placebo; per-sample allocation not given. Samples were taken on day 63 after the first vaccine or placebo injection. The CDR3 has 14 residues. Per the germline V gene, CDR1 is SGHDT and CDR2 is YYEEEE. The germline V and J ends were trimmed by 2 bases and 6 bases, with 12 bases remaining between them.

The sequence came from a person between 18 and 60 years old who received the Ad26.COV2.S COVID-19 vaccine or a placebo. This sample comprised peripheral blood, obtained in a trial of Ad26.COV2.S vaccine versus placebo. The genes are TRBV5-6 and TRBJ1-5, with D possibly TRBD1 on 5 matching bases. The CDR3 nucleotides are TGTGCCAGCAGCTTCTGGCAGGGTCCTCAGCCCCAGCATTTT. Translating it yields CASSFWQGPQPQHF. Full variable domain (missing parts from reference TRBV5-6 and TRBJ1-5): DAGVTQSPTHLIKTRGQQVTLRCSPKSGHDTVSWYQQALGQGPQFIFQYYEEEERQRGNFPDRFSGHQFPNYSSELNVNALLLGDSALYLCASSFWQGPQPQHFGDGTRLSIL.